This T cell receptor (beta chain) came from a study of blood T cell repertoires in COVID-19. Clones were sequenced by immunoSEQ multiplex PCR, and TCRdb holds only the in-frame ones, with some missing. The sample includes about 180,000 clones, roughly 80% seen only once; the top ten take 6% to 8%. Germline V gene lookup returns CDR1 MNHEY and CDR2 SVGAGI. V lost 0 bases to trimming and J lost 2 bases; unmatched junction nucleotides: 0. The CDR3 runs to 15 residues. As for this clone: Other DNA sequences in the same sample also yield this CDR3.

This TCR came from a woman aged 70-85 years with COVID-19, enrolled during active disease. Sequenced input: peripheral blood. This chain links TRBV6-5 with TRBJ2-7; the match to TRBD2 covers 11 bases. The CDR3 DNA sequence: TGTGCCAGCAGTTACTCGACTAGCGGGACCTACGAGCAGTACTTC. Translation gives CASSYSTSGTYEQYF.